This T cell receptor (beta chain) derives from a study of OX40 agonist ivuxolimab in advanced cancers. This clone has more than one count but fewer than ten. This CDR3 comprises 11 residues. Deletions cut 8 bases from V and 9 bases from J, with 11 bases between. CDR1 and CDR2 (germline): MNHEY, SVGAGI. Sequencing used immunoSEQ multiplex PCR; TCRdb keeps in-frame clones, though not all of them. The sample lists approximately 60,000 clones, under 90% occurring once. Sequencing was performed on CD4+ or CD8+ T cells sorted from blood, taken in a trial of the OX40 agonist ivuxolimab. This receptor was identified in an adult with an advanced solid tumor such as melanoma, head and neck, liver or kidney cancer. This chain uses TRBV6-5 with TRBJ2-1, with D tentatively TRBD2 (5 bases). CDR3 DNA sequence: TGTGCCAGCGGGAGAGCTGGTGAGCAGTTCTTC. It is translated as CASGRAGEQFF.